This T cell receptor beta chain derives from a study of control samples from healthy donors and cancer patients. Sequencing used immunoSEQ multiplex PCR; TCRdb keeps in-frame clones, though not all of them. The table has approximately 37,000 clones, about 86% seen once. Points on this clone: Sequence at one end of the junction differs from germline and may be a read error.

In germline, CDR1 is MNHEY, CDR2 SVGEGT. This CDR3 spans 12 amino acids. V usage is TRBV6-2 or TRBV6-3 and J usage is TRBJ1-1; D remains unclear. The sample comprised PBMCs. The origin of this receptor is a woman in her sixties with lung cancer. In DNA form, the CDR3 reads TGTGCCAGCACTTACCCGGACACTGAAGCTTTCTTT. It encodes CASTYPDTEAFF.